Listed here are 5 T cell receptor beta chains from one sample, sequenced in a study of beta chain features in type 1 diabetes. All of the isolated RNA was reverse transcribed, so expressed TCRB transcripts were sequenced. Sequencing used immunoSEQ multiplex PCR; TCRdb keeps in-frame clones, though not all of them. The sample includes over 700,000 clones, about a sixth of them seen just once. The sample taken for sequencing was naive CD4+ T cells from blood. The receptors originated from a young woman in good health.

This clone was counted a few times. This rearrangement joins TRBV6-6 to TRBJ2-3; 9 nucleotides line up with TRBD2. Per germline, CDR1 MNHNY and CDR2 SVGAGI (reference sequence). After removal of 4 bases from V and 5 bases from J, the junction contained 7 bases not matched to a gene. The CDR3 covers 15 residues. The CDR3 loop is CASSSLAGLLDTQYF. The CDR3 DNA reads as TGTGCCAGCAGTTCCCTAGCGGGATTACTAGATACGCAGTATTTT.

The chain employs TRBV11-2 and TRBJ1-5, with D unclear. Germline CDR1 and CDR2: SGHAT and FQNNGV. Between the trimmed V and J ends, which lost 1 base and 9 bases, there was a span of 7 bases. The CDR3 has 12 amino acids. The CDR3: CASSLGPGPQHF. The CDR3 DNA is TGTGCCAGCAGCTTAGGCCCGGGGCCCCAGCATTTT.

V gene TRBV6-1 combines with J gene TRBJ2-4; the D is unclear. The CDR3 contains 15 residues. Germline CDR1 MNHNS, CDR2 SASEGT. V lost 4 bases and J lost 0, with 10 bases in between. This CDR3 is CASSGPSVAKNIQYF. CDR3 DNA sequence: TGTGCCAGCAGTGGGCCCAGTGTAGCCAAAAACATTCAGTACTTC.

Of note for this clone: Other DNA sequences in this sample translate to the same CDR3. This chain joins TRBV7-2 and TRBJ2-7, with D possibly being TRBD1 (5 bases). V was clipped by 2 bases and J by 0 bases, with 8 bases between them. In germline, CDR1 is SGHTA, CDR2 FQGNSA. The length of the CDR3 is 14 residues. CDR3 in amino acids: CASSLMDNSYEQYF. CDR3 in DNA: TGTGCCAGCAGCTTAATGGACAACTCCTACGAGCAGTACTTC. Full variable domain (remainder filled in from reference TRBV7-2 and TRBJ2-7): GAGVSQSPSNKVTEKGKDVELRCDPISGHTALYWYRQSLGQGLEFLIYFQGNSAPDKSGLPSDRFSAERTGGSVSTLTIQRTQQEDSAVYLCASSLMDNSYEQYFGPGTRLTVT.

CDR3 region: CASSIAPSYNEQFF. The DNA for the CDR3 is TGTGCCAGTAGTATTGCTCCCTCCTACAATGAGCAGTTCTTC. V usage is TRBV19 and J usage is TRBJ2-1; D is unclear. Trimming removed 3 bases from V and 0 bases from J, with 6 bases in between. Germline lookup yields CDR1 LNHDA and CDR2 SQIVND (reference sequence). The CDR3 contains 14 residues.